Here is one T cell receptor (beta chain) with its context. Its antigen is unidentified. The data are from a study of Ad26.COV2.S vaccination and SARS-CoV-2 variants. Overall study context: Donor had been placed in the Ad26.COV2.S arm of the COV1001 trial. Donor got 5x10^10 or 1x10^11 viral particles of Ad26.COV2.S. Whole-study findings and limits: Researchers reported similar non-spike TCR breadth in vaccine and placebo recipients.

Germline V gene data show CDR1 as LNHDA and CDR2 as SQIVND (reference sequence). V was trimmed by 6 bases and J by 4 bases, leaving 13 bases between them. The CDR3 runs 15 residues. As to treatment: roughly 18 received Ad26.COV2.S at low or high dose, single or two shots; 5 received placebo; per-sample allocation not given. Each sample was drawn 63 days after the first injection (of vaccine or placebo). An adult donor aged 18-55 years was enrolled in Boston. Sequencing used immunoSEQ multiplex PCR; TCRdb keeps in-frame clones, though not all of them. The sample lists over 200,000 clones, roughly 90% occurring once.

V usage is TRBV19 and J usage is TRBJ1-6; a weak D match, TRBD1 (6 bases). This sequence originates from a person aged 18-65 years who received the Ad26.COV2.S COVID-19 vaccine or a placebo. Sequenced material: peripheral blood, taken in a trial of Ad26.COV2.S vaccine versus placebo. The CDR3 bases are TGTGCCAGTAGACCTGACAGGACATATAATTCACCCCTCCACTTT. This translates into CASRPDRTYNSPLHF.